This T cell receptor (beta chain) came from a study of T-cell memory formation after mild COVID-19. About the study: Across donors, TCR clusters were largely donor specific.

Between the trimmed V and J ends, which lost 5 bases and 5 bases, there was a span of 18 bases. This CDR3 has 15 amino acids. TCRdb redid the calling of the 5' RACE reads with MiXCR, one entry per CDR3 protein. The table has 250,000 to 350,000 distinct CDR3 sequences, about a sixth seen once. Study conclusions and caveats: Whereas later expanders leaned CD4+, clones contracting day 15 to 85 showed a balanced CD4/CD8 makeup.

Remarks on this clonotype: Its antigen is currently unknown.

J is TRBJ1-1 and V is TRBV12-3 or TRBV12-4; weak D call: TRBD1 (5 bases). The TCR originated in a man between 18 and 35 years old who had mild COVID-19 (a few samples of this study predate the infection). Cell type and time point are not known. The sequenced sample was PBMCs or a T cell subset sorted from them (not recorded which). CDR3 nucleotides: TGTGCCAGCAGTCTCGTAGGGGCCCTGGGGACTGAAGCTTTCTTT. Protein product: CASSLVGALGTEAFF.